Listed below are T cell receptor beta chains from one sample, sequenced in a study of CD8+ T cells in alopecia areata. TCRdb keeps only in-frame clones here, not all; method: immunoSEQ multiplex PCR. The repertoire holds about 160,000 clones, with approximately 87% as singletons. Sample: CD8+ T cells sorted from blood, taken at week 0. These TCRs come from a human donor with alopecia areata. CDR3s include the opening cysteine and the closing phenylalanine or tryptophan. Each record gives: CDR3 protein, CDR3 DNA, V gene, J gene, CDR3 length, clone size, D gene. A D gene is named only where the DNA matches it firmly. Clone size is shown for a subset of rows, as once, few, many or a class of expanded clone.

cdr3_aa: CASSLIGTGGNEQFF; cdr3_nt: TGTGCCAGCAGCTTAATCGGGACAGGGGGCAATGAGCAGTTCTTC; v_call: TRBV7-3; j_call: TRBJ2-1; cdr3_length: 15; clone_size: -; d_call: TRBD1
cdr3_aa: CASSLGETGELFF; cdr3_nt: TGTGCCAGCAGCCTGGGGGAGACCGGGGAGCTGTTTTTT; v_call: TRBV5-4; j_call: TRBJ2-2; cdr3_length: 13; clone_size: once; d_call: -
cdr3_aa: CASTLLVSSVMNTEAFF; cdr3_nt: TGTGCCAGCACCTTGTTGGTATCTAGCGTCATGAACACTGAAGCTTTCTTT; v_call: TRBV28; j_call: TRBJ1-1; cdr3_length: 17; clone_size: once; d_call: -
cdr3_aa: CASSHRSQGYGNIQYF; cdr3_nt: TGCGCCAGCAGCCACCGTTCACAGGGCTATGGTAACATTCAGTACTTC; v_call: TRBV4-1; j_call: TRBJ2-4; cdr3_length: 16; clone_size: -; d_call: -
cdr3_aa: CASSVLATDTQYF; cdr3_nt: TGCGCCAGCAGTGTACTAGCAACAGATACGCAGTATTTT; v_call: TRBV10-2; j_call: TRBJ2-3; cdr3_length: 13; clone_size: -; d_call: -
cdr3_aa: CSVGPLNTGELFF; cdr3_nt: TGCAGCGTTGGTCCCTTAAACACCGGGGAGCTGTTTTTT; v_call: TRBV29-1; j_call: TRBJ2-2; cdr3_length: 13; clone_size: -; d_call: -
cdr3_aa: CASSQYPGTEAFF; cdr3_nt: TGCGCCAGCAGCCAATACCCTGGGACGGAAGCTTTCTTT; v_call: TRBV4-1; j_call: TRBJ1-1; cdr3_length: 13; clone_size: -; d_call: -
cdr3_aa: CASSLPGRESTDTQYF; cdr3_nt: TGTGCCAGCAGCTTACCGGGGCGGGAATCCACAGATACGCAGTATTTT; v_call: TRBV7-9; j_call: TRBJ2-3; cdr3_length: 16; clone_size: -; d_call: -
cdr3_aa: CASSLAGSLYEQYF; cdr3_nt: TGTGCCAGCAGCTTGGCCGGCAGTCTCTACGAGCAGTACTTC; v_call: TRBV5-6; j_call: TRBJ2-7; cdr3_length: 14; clone_size: -; d_call: -
cdr3_aa: CASSVDSIQADTQYF; cdr3_nt: TGTGCCAGCAGCGTAGATAGCATCCAAGCAGATACGCAGTATTTT; v_call: TRBV9; j_call: TRBJ2-3; cdr3_length: 15; clone_size: -; d_call: -
cdr3_aa: CASSLQGASTDTQYF; cdr3_nt: TGTGCCAGCAGCCTACAGGGGGCTAGCACAGATACGCAGTATTTT; v_call: TRBV9; j_call: TRBJ2-3; cdr3_length: 15; clone_size: -; d_call: TRBD1
cdr3_aa: CATSSGLAEAGETQYF; cdr3_nt: TGTGCCACCAGCTCGGGACTAGCTGAGGCGGGGGAGACCCAGTACTTC; v_call: TRBV15; j_call: TRBJ2-5; cdr3_length: 16; clone_size: -; d_call: TRBD2
cdr3_aa: CASSHGPYEQYF; cdr3_nt: TGTGCCAGCAGCCACGGACCCTACGAGCAGTACTTC; v_call: TRBV7-9; j_call: TRBJ2-7; cdr3_length: 12; clone_size: -; d_call: -
cdr3_aa: CSVDSDSEAFF; cdr3_nt: TGCAGCGTTGATTCTGACTCTGAAGCTTTCTTT; v_call: TRBV29-1; j_call: TRBJ1-1; cdr3_length: 11; clone_size: -; d_call: -
cdr3_aa: CASSTQEESGGPQHF; cdr3_nt: TGCGCCAGCAGCACGCAGGAGGAGTCGGGAGGGCCCCAGCATTTT; v_call: TRBV4-1; j_call: TRBJ1-5; cdr3_length: 15; clone_size: -; d_call: -
cdr3_aa: CASSYSWGNEQFF; cdr3_nt: TGTGCCAGCAGTTACTCGTGGGGAAATGAGCAGTTCTTC; v_call: TRBV6-5; j_call: TRBJ2-1; cdr3_length: 13; clone_size: -; d_call: -
cdr3_aa: CSVPTGYNEQFF; cdr3_nt: TGCAGCGTTCCAACAGGCTACAATGAGCAGTTCTTC; v_call: TRBV29-1; j_call: TRBJ2-1; cdr3_length: 12; clone_size: -; d_call: -
cdr3_aa: CASSLSQVAVF; cdr3_nt: TGTGCCAGCAGCCTATCTCAAGTAGCGGTCTTC; v_call: TRBV7-8; j_call: TRBJ2-1; cdr3_length: 11; clone_size: -; d_call: -
cdr3_aa: CASSQGALVGGRFNEQFF; cdr3_nt: TGCGCCAGCAGCCAAGGCGCTTTGGTAGGCGGGAGATTTAATGAGCAGTTCTTC; v_call: TRBV4-1; j_call: TRBJ2-1; cdr3_length: 18; clone_size: -; d_call: TRBD2
cdr3_aa: CASSSTGEPGGEKLFF; cdr3_nt: TGTGCCAGCAGCTCCACAGGGGAACCGGGAGGTGAAAAACTGTTTTTT; v_call: TRBV5-6; j_call: TRBJ1-4; cdr3_length: 16; clone_size: -; d_call: TRBD1
cdr3_aa: CASTPDGLYGYTF; cdr3_nt: TGTGCCAGCACCCCGGACGGACTCTATGGCTACACCTTC; v_call: TRBV5-6; j_call: TRBJ1-2; cdr3_length: 13; clone_size: -; d_call: -
cdr3_aa: CASSPGNYEQYF; cdr3_nt: TGCGCCAGCAGCCCCGGGAACTACGAGCAGTACTTC; v_call: TRBV5-1; j_call: TRBJ2-7; cdr3_length: 12; clone_size: -; d_call: -
cdr3_aa: CASSEMDSYSYEQYF; cdr3_nt: TGTGCCAGCAGCGAGATGGACTCTTACTCCTACGAGCAGTACTTC; v_call: TRBV9; j_call: TRBJ2-7; cdr3_length: 15; clone_size: -; d_call: -
cdr3_aa: CASSYSGVSSPLHF; cdr3_nt: TGTGCCAGCAGTTACTCAGGGGTCTCTTCACCCCTCCACTTT; v_call: TRBV6-5; j_call: TRBJ1-6; cdr3_length: 14; clone_size: -; d_call: -
cdr3_aa: CSVEDNTGELFF; cdr3_nt: TGCAGCGTTGAAGATAACACCGGGGAGCTGTTTTTT; v_call: TRBV29-1; j_call: TRBJ2-2; cdr3_length: 12; clone_size: -; d_call: -
cdr3_aa: CASSLPGQGNYEQYF; cdr3_nt: TGTGCCAGCAGCTTGCCGGGACAGGGGAACTACGAGCAGTACTTC; v_call: TRBV5-4; j_call: TRBJ2-7; cdr3_length: 15; clone_size: -; d_call: TRBD1
cdr3_aa: CASSESGELFF; cdr3_nt: TGTGCCAGCAGTGAATCCGGGGAGCTGTTTTTT; v_call: TRBV6-1; j_call: TRBJ2-2; cdr3_length: 11; clone_size: -; d_call: -
cdr3_aa: CASSLPTGTGSNTDTQYF; cdr3_nt: TGTGCCAGCAGCTTACCAACCGGGACAGGGTCTAACACAGATACGCAGTATTTT; v_call: TRBV7-9; j_call: TRBJ2-3; cdr3_length: 18; clone_size: -; d_call: TRBD1
cdr3_aa: CASSDYRVYTGELFF; cdr3_nt: TGTGCCAGCAGTGATTACAGGGTTTACACCGGGGAGCTGTTTTTT; v_call: TRBV2; j_call: TRBJ2-2; cdr3_length: 15; clone_size: once; d_call: -
cdr3_aa: CASSFPGSFPPLGQFF; cdr3_nt: TGTGCCAGCAGCTTCCCGGGTTCTTTCCCTCCTCTCGGGCAGTTCTTC; v_call: TRBV7-9; j_call: TRBJ2-1; cdr3_length: 16; clone_size: -; d_call: -
cdr3_aa: CATSTVTSVTGDSYEQYF; cdr3_nt: TGTGCCACCAGCACAGTTACCTCCGTGACAGGGGACTCCTACGAGCAGTACTTC; v_call: TRBV15; j_call: TRBJ2-7; cdr3_length: 18; clone_size: -; d_call: TRBD1
cdr3_aa: CASSWDEYEGIQYF; cdr3_nt: TGCGCCAGCAGCTGGGACGAATACGAGGGGATTCAGTACTTC; v_call: TRBV5-1; j_call: TRBJ2-4; cdr3_length: 14; clone_size: -; d_call: -
cdr3_aa: CASSKGREQYF; cdr3_nt: TGTGCCAGCAGTAAGGGACGCGAGCAGTACTTC; v_call: TRBV27; j_call: TRBJ2-7; cdr3_length: 11; clone_size: -; d_call: -
cdr3_aa: CASSERGQDYGYTF; cdr3_nt: TGTGCCAGCAGCGAAAGGGGGCAGGACTATGGCTACACCTTC; v_call: TRBV27; j_call: TRBJ1-2; cdr3_length: 14; clone_size: once; d_call: TRBD1
cdr3_aa: CASRASGRAMETQYF; cdr3_nt: TGTGCCAGCAGAGCTAGCGGGAGGGCCATGGAGACCCAGTACTTC; v_call: TRBV2; j_call: TRBJ2-5; cdr3_length: 15; clone_size: -; d_call: TRBD2
cdr3_aa: CASSPGTGEITNYGYTF; cdr3_nt: TGCGCCAGCAGCCCCGGGACAGGCGAGATCACTAACTATGGCTACACCTTC; v_call: TRBV5-1; j_call: TRBJ1-2; cdr3_length: 17; clone_size: -; d_call: TRBD1
cdr3_aa: CASSPSGGDNEQFF; cdr3_nt: TGTGCCAGCAGCCCTAGTGGGGGGGACAATGAGCAGTTCTTC; v_call: TRBV11-1; j_call: TRBJ2-1; cdr3_length: 14; clone_size: -; d_call: TRBD2
cdr3_aa: CASSLWGIEDTQYF; cdr3_nt: TGTGCCAGCAGCTTATGGGGGATCGAAGATACGCAGTATTTT; v_call: TRBV13; j_call: TRBJ2-3; cdr3_length: 14; clone_size: -; d_call: -
cdr3_aa: CASSQFQGGGELFF; cdr3_nt: TGCGCCAGCAGCCAATTCCAAGGGGGCGGGGAGCTGTTTTTT; v_call: TRBV4-1; j_call: TRBJ2-2; cdr3_length: 14; clone_size: -; d_call: -
cdr3_aa: CASSRGQANYGYTF; cdr3_nt: TGTGCCAGCAGTAGAGGACAGGCTAACTATGGCTACACCTTC; v_call: TRBV27; j_call: TRBJ1-2; cdr3_length: 14; clone_size: -; d_call: TRBD1
cdr3_aa: CASSSPSGGVGEQFF; cdr3_nt: TGTGCCAGCAGCTCCCCTAGCGGGGGGGTCGGGGAGCAGTTCTTC; v_call: TRBV9; j_call: TRBJ2-1; cdr3_length: 15; clone_size: -; d_call: TRBD2
cdr3_aa: CASSELTSSTDTQYF; cdr3_nt: TGTGCCAGCAGTGAATTGACATCTAGCACAGATACGCAGTATTTT; v_call: TRBV2; j_call: TRBJ2-3; cdr3_length: 15; clone_size: -; d_call: -
cdr3_aa: CASSLGADSYEQYF; cdr3_nt: TGTGCTAGCAGCTTAGGAGCGGATTCCTACGAGCAGTACTTC; v_call: TRBV7-7; j_call: TRBJ2-7; cdr3_length: 14; clone_size: -; d_call: -
cdr3_aa: CASSRGLNTEAFF; cdr3_nt: TGTGCCAGCAGTCGGGGTCTGAACACTGAAGCTTTCTTT; v_call: TRBV2; j_call: TRBJ1-1; cdr3_length: 13; clone_size: -; d_call: -
cdr3_aa: CASLSGTYNEQFF; cdr3_nt: TGTGCCAGCCTTAGCGGAACCTACAATGAGCAGTTCTTC; v_call: TRBV25-1; j_call: TRBJ2-1; cdr3_length: 13; clone_size: -; d_call: -
cdr3_aa: CASSPDQSFSGYTF; cdr3_nt: TGTGCCAGCAGTCCTGATCAAAGTTTTAGCGGCTACACCTTC; v_call: TRBV2; j_call: TRBJ1-2; cdr3_length: 14; clone_size: -; d_call: -
cdr3_aa: CASSLEGPNYGYTF; cdr3_nt: TGTGCCAGCAGTTTAGAGGGGCCCAACTATGGCTACACCTTC; v_call: TRBV27; j_call: TRBJ1-2; cdr3_length: 14; clone_size: -; d_call: -
cdr3_aa: CASSIDRVNTEAFF; cdr3_nt: TGTGCCAGCTCAATAGACAGGGTGAACACTGAAGCTTTCTTT; v_call: TRBV18; j_call: TRBJ1-1; cdr3_length: 14; clone_size: -; d_call: TRBD1
cdr3_aa: CSVEQGNYEQYF; cdr3_nt: TGCAGCGTTGAACAGGGCAACTACGAGCAGTACTTC; v_call: TRBV29-1; j_call: TRBJ2-7; cdr3_length: 12; clone_size: -; d_call: -
cdr3_aa: CASSPGEDSSTDTQYF; cdr3_nt: TGTGCCAGCAGCCCCGGGGAGGATTCTAGCACAGATACGCAGTATTTT; v_call: TRBV2; j_call: TRBJ2-3; cdr3_length: 16; clone_size: once; d_call: -
cdr3_aa: CATSDGSGGAVDTQYF; cdr3_nt: TGTGCCACCAGCGACGGTAGCGGGGGGGCCGTGGATACGCAGTATTTT; v_call: TRBV6-4; j_call: TRBJ2-3; cdr3_length: 16; clone_size: few; d_call: TRBD2
cdr3_aa: CASSLSGTVYNEQFF; cdr3_nt: TGTGCCAGTAGTCTTAGCGGGACCGTTTACAATGAGCAGTTCTTC; v_call: TRBV19; j_call: TRBJ2-1; cdr3_length: 15; clone_size: few; d_call: TRBD2
cdr3_aa: CASSLAGTPGLAGEDGELFF; cdr3_nt: TGTGCCAGCAGCTTAGCCGGAACACCGGGACTAGCGGGAGAGGACGGGGAGCTGTTTTTT; v_call: TRBV7-2; j_call: TRBJ2-2; cdr3_length: 20; clone_size: -; d_call: TRBD2
cdr3_aa: CASSLSPGLTPDNEQFF; cdr3_nt: TGTGCCAGCAGCTTATCGCCAGGTCTCACACCGGACAATGAGCAGTTCTTC; v_call: TRBV11-2; j_call: TRBJ2-1; cdr3_length: 17; clone_size: -; d_call: -
cdr3_aa: CAGSPLELITDTQYF; cdr3_nt: TGTGCCGGCAGTCCCCTAGAGTTAATCACAGATACGCAGTATTTT; v_call: TRBV27; j_call: TRBJ2-3; cdr3_length: 15; clone_size: -; d_call: -
cdr3_aa: CASSQILAGVYEQYF; cdr3_nt: TGTGCCAGCAGTCAAATTCTAGCGGGGGTCTACGAGCAGTACTTC; v_call: TRBV6-6; j_call: TRBJ2-7; cdr3_length: 15; clone_size: -; d_call: TRBD2
cdr3_aa: CASTYLLEAFF; cdr3_nt: TGTGCCAGTACCTACCTTTTGGAAGCTTTCTTT; v_call: TRBV19; j_call: TRBJ1-1; cdr3_length: 11; clone_size: -; d_call: -
cdr3_aa: CASSILPLSTSAQETQYF; cdr3_nt: TGTGCCAGTAGTATCCTCCCCCTCTCTACTAGCGCCCAAGAGACCCAGTACTTC; v_call: TRBV19; j_call: TRBJ2-5; cdr3_length: 18; clone_size: -; d_call: TRBD2
cdr3_aa: CASSMGQTYEQYF; cdr3_nt: TGTGCCAGCAGTATGGGACAGACCTACGAGCAGTACTTC; v_call: TRBV6-5; j_call: TRBJ2-7; cdr3_length: 13; clone_size: -; d_call: TRBD1
cdr3_aa: CASGGQVAYEQYF; cdr3_nt: TGTGCTAGTGGGGGACAGGTGGCCTACGAGCAGTACTTC; v_call: TRBV12-5; j_call: TRBJ2-7; cdr3_length: 13; clone_size: few; d_call: TRBD1